Below are 26 T cell receptor beta chains sequenced from a single sample in a study of OX40 agonist ivuxolimab in advanced cancers. Using immunoSEQ multiplex PCR, the repertoire was profiled, and TCRdb retains in-frame clones only, with some absent. This table has around 40,000 clones, 70% to 90% appearing once. The sequences come from CD4+ or CD8+ T cells sorted from blood, collected in a trial of the OX40 agonist ivuxolimab. These receptors all stem from an adult with an advanced solid tumor such as melanoma, head and neck, liver or kidney cancer.

The V call is TRBV30, the J call TRBJ1-5, with TRBD1 matching 9 bases. The V segment lost 2 bases and the J segment 7 bases; nucleotides outside the gene matches: 9. The CDR3 runs 15 residues. Germline CDR1 and CDR2: GTSNPN and SVGIG (reference sequence). For the CDR3, the DNA is TGTGCCTGGAGTCCCGGACAGGGGTTAGGGCAGCCCCAGCATTTT. It codes for CAWSPGQGLGQPQHF.

The V and J genes are TRBV7-9 and TRBJ2-7, with 11 bases identical to TRBD1. J gave up 4 bases and V 1 base, and 9 bases lay outside the gene matches. The CDR3 is made up of 17 amino acids. Germline V gene lookup returns CDR1 SEHNR and CDR2 FQNEAQ (reference sequence). CDR3 DNA: TGTGCCAGCAGCTTAGTAGTAACCGGGACAGGGGGGTACGAGCAGTACTTC. Encoded protein: CASSLVVTGTGGYEQYF.

This chain connects TRBV5-6 to TRBJ1-4; D gene uncertain. Trimming stripped 0 bases from V and 8 bases from J, with 14 bases between. CDR1 is SGHDT, CDR2 YYEEEE, per germline. The CDR3 runs 15 residues. CDR3 amino acids: CASSLASGRGEKLFF. The CDR3 DNA reads as TGTGCCAGCAGCTTGGCGTCAGGAAGAGGGGAAAAACTGTTTTTT.

CDR3 amino acids: CASSSGGVNQPQHF. CDR3 DNA sequence: TGTGCCAGCAGCTCGGGGGGGGTCAATCAGCCCCAGCATTTT. The chain recombines TRBV9 with TRBJ1-5, with TRBD1 as a possible D gene (5 bases). Germline V gene data show CDR1 as SGDLS and CDR2 as YYNGEE. The CDR3 has 14 amino acids. Between the trimmed V and J ends, which lost 4 bases and 3 bases, there was a span of 11 bases.

V usage is TRBV12-5 and J usage is TRBJ1-1; weak D call: TRBD1 (6 bases). Germline loops: CDR1 LGHNT, CDR2 FRNRAP. The CDR3 runs to 15 residues. Trimming took 2 bases from V and 0 from J, leaving 10 bases between them. CDR3 loop: CASGLHRELNTEAFF. DNA of the CDR3: TGTGCTAGTGGTTTGCACAGGGAGTTGAACACTGAAGCTTTCTTT.

This clone has only one observation. V is TRBV4-1 and J is TRBJ2-5; 7 nucleotides align to TRBD1. The CDR3 spans 15 residues. Germline CDR1 and CDR2: MGHRA and YSYEKL. V was pared by 4 bases and J by 3 bases, with 8 bases of the junction left unmatched. This CDR3 is CASSRHPGQKETQYF. The CDR3 nucleotides are TGCGCCAGCAGCCGTCATCCGGGACAGAAAGAGACCCAGTACTTC.

This chain uses TRBV7-2 with TRBJ2-7; a weak D match, TRBD2 (6 bases). Germline V lookup: CDR1 SGHTA, CDR2 FQGNSA. V was clipped by 6 bases and J by 2 bases, with 14 bases between them. This CDR3 has 14 residues. In DNA form, the CDR3 reads TGTGCCAGCAGTTTCGCTTGGGGGGCCTACGAGCAGTACTTC. Translation gives CASSFAWGAYEQYF.

This chain connects TRBV11-2 to TRBJ1-1; D might be TRBD1 (6 bases). This CDR3 region has 14 residues. CDR1 is SGHAT and CDR2 is FQNNGV in the germline V gene. The V end was cut by 2 bases, the J end by 4 bases, with 11 bases between. The CDR3 loop reads CASSLNEGGTEAFF. The CDR3 DNA reads as TGTGCCAGCAGCTTAAACGAGGGGGGCACTGAAGCTTTCTTT.

This clone was picked up a small number of times. The chain employs TRBV11-2 and TRBJ2-7; 10 bases align to TRBD1. The length of the CDR3 is 14 residues. The germline gives CDR1 SGHAT, CDR2 FQNNGV. The junction had 4 bases not matched to a gene; V was cut back by 3 bases and J by 5 bases. The CDR3 nucleotides read TGTGCCAGCAGCTTTGGGACAGGGGCAGACGAGCAGTACTTC. Amino acid sequence: CASSFGTGADEQYF.

Here the CDR3 DNA reads TGTGCCAGCAGCCCTCTCTTTCAACCATATGGCTACACCTTC. Translating gives CASSPLFQPYGYTF. The V and J genes are TRBV6-1 and TRBJ1-2, with D unresolved. Between the trimmed V and J ends, which lost 6 bases and 5 bases, there was a span of 16 bases. The CDR3 length is 14 residues. In germline, CDR1 is MNHNS, CDR2 SASEGT.

This chain links TRBV7-9 with TRBJ1-2, with D maybe TRBD1 (6 bases). CDR3 length equals 15 residues. Trimming took off 0 bases at V and 5 bases at J, with 13 bases between the two ends. CDR1 SEHNR and CDR2 FQNEAQ come from the germline V gene (reference sequence). CDR3 sequence (DNA): TGTGCCAGCAGCTTAGCCCCGACAGGTTCATATGGCTACACCTTC. Amino acid sequence: CASSLAPTGSYGYTF.

The chain is built from TRBV28 and TRBJ1-1, with D possibly being TRBD1 (6 bases). This CDR3 has 14 amino acids. CDR1 MDHEN and CDR2 SYDVKM come from the germline V gene. V was shortened by 5 bases and J by 0 bases, with 10 bases between the two germline ends. The CDR3 coding sequence is TGTGCCAGCAGTCTAGGACAGTTGAACACTGAAGCTTTCTTT. It is translated as CASSLGQLNTEAFF.

The rearrangement links TRBV9 to TRBJ1-5; D perhaps matches TRBD1 (5 bases). With 2 bases removed from V and 5 bases from J, the gap between germline ends came to 14 bases. Germline CDR1 and CDR2: SGDLS and YYNGEE. The CDR3 contains 15 residues. The CDR3 here is CASSVGGGAHQPQHF. CDR3 DNA sequence: TGTGCCAGCAGCGTGGGGGGAGGGGCTCATCAGCCCCAGCATTTT.

This sequence joins TRBV7-9 and TRBJ2-5; D call uncertain. Trimming left V 1 base short and J 1 base short, with 10 bases between. Germline CDR1 reads SEHNR; CDR2 reads FQNEAQ (reference sequence). This CDR3 is built from 15 residues. The CDR3 region is CASSLVSASQETQYF. In nucleotides, the CDR3 is TGTGCCAGCAGCTTAGTTTCGGCCAGCCAAGAGACCCAGTACTTC.

V is TRBV7-6 and J is TRBJ2-1, with D perhaps being TRBD1 or TRBD2 (5 bases each). There are 16 residues in the CDR3. Trimming took off 5 bases at V and 6 bases at J, with 20 bases between the two ends. Germline V gene data show CDR1 as SGHVS and CDR2 as FNYEAQ. The CDR3 sequence: CASSPRGRTYSNEQFF. The DNA of the CDR3 is TGTGCCAGCAGCCCCCGGGGACGGACGTATAGCAATGAGCAGTTCTTC.

The V call is TRBV7-9, the J call TRBJ1-4; unclear D gene. This CDR3 comprises 13 residues. Trimming stripped 3 bases from V and 4 bases from J, with 6 bases between. Germline assignment: CDR1 SEHNR and CDR2 FQNEAQ (reference sequence). The chain's CDR3 is CASSFVLNEKLFF. CDR3 coding DNA: TGTGCCAGCAGCTTTGTTCTTAATGAAAAACTGTTTTTT.

This clone occurred a few times. The V and J genes are TRBV6-6 and TRBJ1-2; D not certain. V was pared by 8 bases and J by 0 bases, with 4 bases between. This CDR3 has 11 residues. Germline-derived CDR1 and CDR2 are MNHNY and SVGAGI (reference sequence). CDR3 region: CASVANYGYTF. In DNA, the CDR3 is TGTGCCAGCGTAGCTAACTATGGCTACACCTTC.

The gene calls are TRBV4-2 and TRBJ2-3; 7 bases line up with TRBD2. Trimming removed 0 bases from V and 3 bases from J; junction bases left unmatched: 9. Germline CDR1 is LGHNA and CDR2 is YNFKEQ. The CDR3 sequence is 17 residues long. CDR3 in amino acids: CASSQDRRELGTDTQYF. CDR3 sequence (DNA): TGTGCCAGCAGCCAAGATAGGCGGGAGCTCGGGACAGATACGCAGTATTTT.

This chain connects TRBV19 to TRBJ1-1; D uncertain. Trimming took 1 base from V and 1 from J, leaving 4 bases between them. CDR1 is LNHDA, CDR2 SQIVND, per germline (reference sequence). The CDR3 has 13 residues. The CDR3 loop is CASSIGENTEAFF. The CDR3 bases are TGTGCCAGTAGTATAGGGGAGAACACTGAAGCTTTCTTT.

This clone came up a few times. The chain recombines TRBV5-6 with TRBJ2-7; D unclear. CDR1 and CDR2 (germline): SGHDT, YYEEEE. This CDR3 is built from 14 residues. Trimming stripped 0 bases from V and 5 bases from J, with 12 bases between. This CDR3 is CASSLDSFGHEQYF. The CDR3 DNA reads as TGTGCCAGCAGCTTGGATTCCTTTGGGCACGAGCAGTACTTC.

The sample holds a few counts of this clone. V gene TRBV10-3 combines with J gene TRBJ2-2; 9 nucleotides align to TRBD1. The germline CDR1 and CDR2 sequences are ENHRY and SYGVKD. The CDR3 is 16 amino acids. V gave up 10 bases and J gave up 7 bases; unmatched junction bases: 16. The CDR3 coding sequence is TGTGCCACCCAACGTCAAACAGGGGGCGAGAACGGGGAGCTGTTTTTT. Translated, it gives CATQRQTGGENGELFF.

The chain combines TRBV28 with TRBJ2-7, with D unresolved. The V and J ends lost 2 bases and 2 bases respectively, with 10 bases between them. CDR1 is MDHEN and CDR2 is SYDVKM in the germline V gene. The CDR3 spans 14 residues. In nucleotides, the CDR3 is TGTGCCAGCAGTTTACGAGGTAGGGCCTACGAGCAGTACTTC. Protein: CASSLRGRAYEQYF.

The chain carries TRBV19 and TRBJ2-7, with a weak D call TRBD1 (5 bases). The germline V and J ends were trimmed by 4 bases and 2 bases, with 15 bases remaining between them. Germline lookup yields CDR1 LNHDA and CDR2 SQIVND (reference sequence). The CDR3 has 15 residues. The CDR3: CASSSLFGRAYEQYF. CDR3 nucleotide sequence: TGTGCCAGTAGTAGCCTATTTGGCAGGGCCTACGAGCAGTACTTC.

This sequence joins TRBV25-1 and TRBJ2-5, with D unresolved. Trimming cost V 3 bases and J 3 bases, with 11 bases left between them. The length of the CDR3 is 14 residues. Germline loops: CDR1 MGHDK, CDR2 SYGVNS. Here the CDR3 DNA reads TGTGCCAGCAGTGAGCGAGCAGAGGAAGAGACCCAGTACTTC. This codes for CASSERAEEETQYF.

This clone appeared a few times. This chain uses TRBV7-9 with TRBJ1-4, with 10 bases matching TRBD1. The CDR3 spans 17 residues. V dropped 4 bases and J dropped 4; count of bases not matched to a gene: 9. The germline CDR1 and CDR2 sequences are SEHNR and FQNEAQ (reference sequence). The CDR3 DNA sequence: TGTGCCAGCAGCTCCGCGACAGGGGGCTCCTTTAATGAAAAACTGTTTTTT. Amino acid sequence: CASSSATGGSFNEKLFF.

This sequence joins TRBV10-2 and TRBJ1-1; D may be TRBD1 (5 bases). The CDR3 extends over 16 amino acids. V lost 7 bases to trimming and J lost 4 bases, with 22 bases between them. From germline, CDR1 is WSHSY and CDR2 SAAADI. CDR3: CASMELGGAGLTEAFF. The DNA of the CDR3 is TGCGCCAGCATGGAGTTGGGAGGGGCGGGGCTCACTGAAGCTTTCTTT.